This T cell receptor beta chain appears in the sequencing data of a study of CD8+CD57+ T cells in acquired aplastic anemia. Study-wide background: The mean DNA yield obtained from sorted CD4+ and CD8+ cells came to around 3 ug.

With respect to this clonotype: The antigen is not known.

Whoever was chosen for sequencing had shown CD8+CD57+ cell expansion by flow cytometry. Severe acquired aplastic anemia was the diagnosis recorded for all patients. The study sampled blood from patients who had received no therapy. Notes on the study in general: Roughly 31 CD8+ CDR3 sequences were shared between patients and controls.

CDR3 and TCR beta VDJ profiling relied on a genomic DNA template. TCRdb re-called the reads with MiXCR, one entry per CDR3 protein. The sample shows about 95,000 distinct CDR3 sequences, roughly 70% of them seen only once. This TCR derives from a human donor with aplastic anemia. The sample consisted of sorted CD4+, CD8+, or CD8+CD57+ T cells (not recorded which) from PBMCs.

The CDR3 region is CATSGGGGYGYTF. CDR3 bases: TGTGCCACCAGCGGAGGGGGCGGTTATGGCTACACCTTC. The chain couples TRBV15 to TRBJ1-2; TRBD1 matches 7 bases. Germline trimming cut 5 bases from V and 5 bases from J; bases unmatched to any gene: 5. Looked up from germline, CDR1 is LNHNV and CDR2 is YYDKDF (reference sequence). The CDR3 spans 13 residues.